One and the same sample provided the 3 T cell receptor beta chains below, sequenced in a study of Ad26.COV2.S vaccination and SARS-CoV-2 variants. Produced via immunoSEQ multiplex PCR; TCRdb's table is partial and in-frame only. The repertoire has fewer than 500,000 clones, 85% to 90% of them found once; the top ten carry about 2.4%. This sample's treatment: 15 to 20 received Ad26.COV2.S at low or high dose, single or two shots; a few received placebo; per-sample allocation not given. Specimen acquisition occurred on day 63 following the initial vaccine or placebo injection. The material sequenced was peripheral blood, taken in a trial of Ad26.COV2.S vaccine versus placebo. The receptor set was obtained from a person aged 18 to 65 who received the Ad26.COV2.S COVID-19 vaccine or a placebo.

V and J are TRBV6-5 and TRBJ2-7; D unresolved. V was trimmed by 0 bases and J by 4 bases, leaving 10 bases between them. Per the germline V gene, CDR1 is MNHEY and CDR2 is SVGAGI. The CDR3 runs to 14 residues. This CDR3 is CASSYSTQKYEQYF. The CDR3 DNA reads TGTGCCAGCAGTTACTCGACCCAGAAATACGAGCAGTACTTC.

The V call is TRBV19, the J call TRBJ1-1; no clear D. The V and J ends lost 3 bases and 4 bases respectively, with 12 bases between them. The CDR3 runs 14 residues. The germline CDR1 and CDR2 sequences are LNHDA and SQIVND (reference sequence). In DNA form, the CDR3 reads TGTGCCAGTAGTATGGTCGTTGGTCGCACTGAAGCTTTCTTT. It yields the protein CASSMVVGRTEAFF.

This sequence joins TRBV6-5 and TRBJ2-3, with 9 bases identical to TRBD1. V shed 6 bases, J shed 3 bases, and the junction held 1 base outside the gene matches. This CDR3 contains 13 residues. Germline lookup yields CDR1 MNHEY and CDR2 SVGAGI. The CDR3 DNA reads as TGTGCCAGCAGGGACAGGGGTACAGATACGCAGTATTTT. This codes for CASRDRGTDTQYF.